The 17 T cell receptor beta chains listed next were all sequenced from one sample in a study of blood T cell repertoires in COVID-19. Profiling relied on immunoSEQ multiplex PCR, and the TCRdb table lists in-frame clones only, not all of them. In the table there are around 320,000 clones, approximately 85% of which are singletons. Sequencing input: peripheral blood. These receptors were obtained from a human donor in a cohort sampled during active COVID-19.

The chain links TRBV10-2 to TRBJ1-5, with 7 bases aligning to TRBD1. This CDR3 has 15 amino acids. The germline CDR1 and CDR2 sequences are WSHSY and SAAADI. The J segment lost 4 bases and the V segment lost 2 bases, leaving 5 bases of the junction unmatched. The CDR3 coding sequence is TGCGCCAGCAGTGAGGCGACAGGGTTGAATCAGCCCCAGCATTTT. Translating it yields CASSEATGLNQPQHF.

This clone was counted only a few times. The V and J genes are TRBV29-1 and TRBJ1-5; D is ambiguous. There are 10 residues in the CDR3. In germline, CDR1 is SQVTM, CDR2 ANQGSEA. Trimming stripped 7 bases from V and 6 bases from J, with 7 bases between. The CDR3 region is CSGGFQPQHF. As DNA, the CDR3 is TGCAGCGGAGGGTTTCAGCCCCAGCATTTT. Full variable domain (missing parts from reference TRBV29-1 and TRBJ1-5): SAVISQKPSRDICQRGTSLTIQCQVDSQVTMMFWYRQQPGQSLTLIATANQGSEATYESGFVIDKFPISRPNLTFSTLTVSNMSPEDSSIYLCSGGFQPQHFGDGTRLSIL.

The chain employs TRBV29-1 and TRBJ2-1; 9 nucleotides align to TRBD1. The CDR3 consists of 17 residues. Germline V gene lookup returns CDR1 SQVTM and CDR2 ANQGSEA. After removal of 6 bases from V and 6 bases from J, the junction contained 18 bases not matched to a gene. CDR3 protein: CSVTIPGQGLRSNEQFF. The CDR3 DNA reads as TGCAGCGTGACAATTCCGGGACAGGGTTTGAGGTCCAATGAGCAGTTCTTC.

V usage is TRBV7-8 and J usage is TRBJ2-3, with D possibly matching TRBD2 (6 bases). Germline lookup yields CDR1 SGHVS and CDR2 FQNEAQ. Deletions cut 4 bases from V and 1 base from J, with 18 bases between. The CDR3 consists of 17 residues. CDR3 DNA: TGTGCCAGCAGCTCCCGTTTAGCGGTTGGGGGCACAGATACGCAGTATTTT. Translating gives CASSSRLAVGGTDTQYF.

CDR3 DNA sequence: TGTGCCAGCAGCCACCCCGTTTCACAGGGAACGCCCGAAGCTTTCTTT. Translation: CASSHPVSQGTPEAFF. The chain combines TRBV3-1 (or the pseudogene TRBV3-2) with TRBJ1-1; maybe TRBD1 (6 bases). Germline V lookup: CDR1 LGHDT, CDR2 YNNKEL (reference sequence). The CDR3 has 16 residues. Trimming removed 3 bases at V and 8 bases at J, with 22 bases between.

V and J are TRBV5-1 and TRBJ2-3; the D gene is possibly TRBD1 (5 bases). This CDR3 has 14 residues. V was trimmed by 0 bases and J by 6 bases, leaving 11 bases between them. Looked up from germline, CDR1 is SGHRS and CDR2 is YFSETQ. In nucleotides, the CDR3 is TGCGCCAGCAGCTTGGTTCAGGGTGCGGATACGCAGTATTTT. Protein: CASSLVQGADTQYF.

The chain uses TRBV10-3 and TRBJ1-1, with a weak D call TRBD1 (6 bases). CDR1 ENHRY and CDR2 SYGVKD come from the germline V gene. This CDR3 comprises 16 residues. Trimming left V 2 bases short and J 0 bases short, with 13 bases between. CDR3 DNA sequence: TGTGCCATCAGTGAGCGGGGGGCCCCTCTGAACACTGAAGCTTTCTTT. It specifies CAISERGAPLNTEAFF.

V and J are TRBV30 and TRBJ2-3, with TRBD1 matching over 9 bases. Germline-derived CDR1 and CDR2 are GTSNPN and SVGIG (reference sequence). V lost 2 bases to trimming and J lost 8 bases; unmatched junction nucleotides: 5. The CDR3 has 13 amino acids. The CDR3 is CAWSPGQGGTQYF. The CDR3 DNA reads as TGTGCCTGGAGTCCGGGACAGGGCGGTACGCAGTATTTT.

This clone was observed a few times. The chain combines TRBV6-6 with TRBJ1-4, with 8 bases matching TRBD1. The CDR3 has 14 residues. V shed 6 bases and J 8 bases; nucleotides not matched to a gene: 8. CDR1 MNHNY and CDR2 SVGAGI come from the germline V gene (reference sequence). The CDR3 region is CASRTGGNNEKLFF. CDR3 DNA sequence: TGTGCCAGCAGAACAGGGGGTAACAACGAAAAACTGTTTTTT.

This clone has only a few counts. J is TRBJ2-7 and V is TRBV7-6, with D hard to call. Germline V gene lookup returns CDR1 SGHVS and CDR2 FNYEAQ. CDR3 length: 13 amino acids. V lost 1 base and J lost 5, with 9 bases in between. The CDR3 region has the DNA TGTGCCAGCAGCTTAGACTTCCGTGACGAGCAGTACTTC. Translating gives CASSLDFRDEQYF.

The genes are TRBV21-1 and TRBJ1-2; TRBD1, the table's D call, was not compared with the DNA. TRBV21-1 is a pseudogene. The CDR3 is 13 residues long. CDR3 nucleotides: TGTGCCAGCAGCAAAGGGGGGCTTTATGGCTACACCTTC. Its protein is CASSKGGLYGYTF.

The J gene is TRBJ2-2, the V gene TRBV6-5; maybe TRBD2 (5 bases). Looked up from germline, CDR1 is MNHEY and CDR2 is SVGAGI. The V end was cut by 7 bases, the J end by 1 base, with 10 bases between. The CDR3 sequence is 14 residues long. CDR3 bases: TGTGCCAGCATCCGGGATTTGAACACCGGGGAGCTGTTTTTT. Its translation: CASIRDLNTGELFF.

The rearrangement uses TRBV27 and TRBJ1-5; possible D gene TRBD1, 5 bases. The CDR3 is 14 amino acids. Trimming cost V 4 bases and J 3 bases, with 10 bases left between them. CDR1 is MNHEY, CDR2 SMNVEV, per germline (reference sequence). The DNA of the CDR3 is TGTGCCAGCAGTTACCAGGGACTCAATCAGCCCCAGCATTTT. Its protein product is CASSYQGLNQPQHF.

The chain joins TRBV30 to TRBJ2-6; possible D gene TRBD1, 6 bases. Trimming took off 0 bases at V and 0 bases at J, with 9 bases between the two ends. Germline lookup yields CDR1 GTSNPN and CDR2 SVGIG (reference sequence). The CDR3 totals 16 residues. The DNA for the CDR3 is TGTGCCTGGAGTGTACAGGGTGTCTCTGGGGCCAACGTCCTGACTTTC. As protein: CAWSVQGVSGANVLTF.

The rearrangement links TRBV3-1 (or the pseudogene TRBV3-2) to TRBJ1-6, with D possibly being TRBD1 (6 bases). Trimming pared 9 bases from V and 8 bases from J, leaving 14 bases between. Germline V gene lookup returns CDR1 LGHDT and CDR2 YNNKEL (reference sequence). This CDR3 spans 13 amino acids. CDR3 amino acids: CASSQGRHSPLHF. Here the CDR3 DNA reads TGTGCCAGTTCACAGGGAAGACATTCACCCCTCCACTTT.

In its sample, this clone was seen once. This chain uses TRBV5-1 with TRBJ2-3; 9 bases are a match to TRBD2. CDR1 is SGHRS, CDR2 YFSETQ, per germline. CDR3 length equals 16 residues. The ends lost 4 bases at V and 4 bases at J; junction bases unmatched: 10. The CDR3 coding sequence is TGCGCCAGCAGCAGGATAGCGGGGGAAGTCGCAGATACGCAGTATTTT. It encodes CASSRIAGEVADTQYF. Full variable domain (remainder filled in from reference TRBV5-1 and TRBJ2-3): KAGVTQTPRYLIKTRGQQVTLSCSPISGHRSVSWYQQTPGQGLQFLFEYFSETQRNKGNFPGRFSGRQFSNSRSEMNVSTLELGDSALYLCASSRIAGEVADTQYFGPGTRLTVL.

The chain has TRBV30 and TRBJ2-6; 7 nucleotides agree with TRBD2. Per germline, CDR1 GTSNPN and CDR2 SVGIG (reference sequence). This CDR3 has 18 residues. With V trimmed by 3 bases and J by 0 bases, 11 bases remained unmatched. CDR3 bases: TGTGCCTGGAGGGGCCGATGGGGGGGTCCCTCTGGGGCCAACGTCCTGACTTTC. Its protein product is CAWRGRWGGPSGANVLTF.